This TCR beta chain was obtained from a study of OX40 agonist ivuxolimab in advanced cancers. Across the study: Partial responses were achieved by three patients, of whom one had hepatocellular carcinoma and two had cutaneous melanoma. General observations from the study: Among T cells, CD8+ cells averaged more expanded clones than CD4+ cells.

The CDR3 runs to 13 residues. Germline V gene sequence: CDR1 LNHDA, CDR2 SQIVND (reference sequence). Between the trimmed V and J ends, which lost 5 bases and 3 bases, there was a span of 8 bases. To note about this clone: Its antigen is undetermined.

Sequencing used immunoSEQ multiplex PCR; TCRdb keeps in-frame clones, though not all of them. The table has about 82,000 clones, 88% seen once. This receptor was taken from an adult with an advanced solid tumor such as melanoma, head and neck, liver or kidney cancer. The chain has TRBV19 and TRBJ1-5; D remains ambiguous. The source was CD4+ or CD8+ T cells sorted from blood, collected in a trial of the OX40 agonist ivuxolimab. CDR3 residues: CASSFPVNQPQHF. The CDR3 DNA follows: TGTGCCAGTAGTTTCCCGGTCAATCAGCCCCAGCATTTT.